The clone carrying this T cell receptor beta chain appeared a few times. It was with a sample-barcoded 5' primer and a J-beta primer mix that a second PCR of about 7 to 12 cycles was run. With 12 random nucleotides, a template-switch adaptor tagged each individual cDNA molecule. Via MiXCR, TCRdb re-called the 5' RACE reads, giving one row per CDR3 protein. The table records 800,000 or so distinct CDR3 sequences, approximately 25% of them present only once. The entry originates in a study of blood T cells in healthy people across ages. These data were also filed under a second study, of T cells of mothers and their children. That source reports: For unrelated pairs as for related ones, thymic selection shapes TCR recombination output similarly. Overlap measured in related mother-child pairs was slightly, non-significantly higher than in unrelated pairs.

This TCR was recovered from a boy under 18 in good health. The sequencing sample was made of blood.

CDR3 loop: CASSEQGAGANVLTF. CDR3 DNA sequence: TGTGCCAGCAGCGAACAGGGGGCTGGGGCCAACGTCCTGACTTTC. The gene calls are TRBV11-3 and TRBJ2-6, with 8 bases that match TRBD1. In germline, CDR1 is SGHNT, CDR2 YENEEA. The V segment lost 5 bases and the J segment 2 bases; nucleotides outside the gene matches: 2. The CDR3 is made up of 15 amino acids. The full variable domain, completed using reference TRBV11-3 and TRBJ2-6, is EAGVVQSPRYKIIEKKQPVAFWCNPISGHNTLYWYLQNLGQGPELLIRYENEEAVDDSQLPKDRFSAERLKGVDSTLKIQPAELGDSAVYLCASSEQGAGANVLTFGAGSRLTVL.